The next 20 T cell receptor beta chains were all read from a single sample in a study of cytomegalovirus exposure and HLA in healthy donors. Primers for the PCR totalled 60 Vbeta and 13 Jbeta. The data were produced by immunoSEQ multiplex PCR, yet TCRdb's version contains in-frame clones alone and is incomplete. The repertoire has about 250,000 clones, approximately 70% of them found once; the top ten carry 2% to 2.5%. Sequenced sample: PBMCs. These receptors originate from a female donor in good health and CMV-seronegative.

This clone occurred once. This chain joins TRBV5-1 and TRBJ1-1; 8 nucleotides align to TRBD1. Trimming removed 1 base from V and 4 bases from J; junction bases left unmatched: 6. CDR1 and CDR2 from the germline V gene are SGHRS and YFSETQ. The CDR3 is made up of 15 amino acids. CDR3 sequence reads: CASSLYGQGITEAFF. CDR3 sequence (DNA): TGCGCCAGCAGCTTGTACGGACAGGGCATCACTGAAGCTTTCTTT.

This clone was counted only a few times. V gene TRBV6-1 combines with J gene TRBJ1-1; tentatively, D is TRBD1 (5 bases). In germline, CDR1 is MNHNS, CDR2 SASEGT. With 3 bases removed from V and 10 bases from J, the gap between germline ends came to 6 bases. The CDR3 is 10 residues long. CDR3 nucleotide sequence: TGTGCCAGCAGTGACAGGGTAGCTTTCTTT. It specifies CASSDRVAFF.

This clone has more than one count but fewer than ten. The chain has TRBV2 and TRBJ1-2; TRBD1 matches 9 bases. Germline CDR1 is SNHLY and CDR2 is FYNNEI. The length of the CDR3 is 16 residues. The J segment lost 3 bases and the V segment lost 6 bases, leaving 11 bases of the junction unmatched. The CDR3 protein is CASSPGTGIDHYGYTF. The DNA for the CDR3 is TGTGCCAGCAGCCCCGGGACAGGGATTGATCACTATGGCTACACCTTC.

The chain couples TRBV5-1 to TRBJ2-5; TRBD2 aligns across 7 bases. The germline gives CDR1 SGHRS, CDR2 YFSETQ. The CDR3 is 15 residues long. Trimming took 4 bases from V and 1 from J; bases not matched to a gene: 7. CDR3 region: CASSPSAGPQETQYF. The CDR3 DNA is TGCGCCAGCAGCCCCTCAGCGGGACCCCAAGAGACCCAGTACTTC.

The V call is TRBV5-6, the J call TRBJ1-3; D call uncertain. Trimming left V 4 bases short and J 3 bases short, with 17 bases between. This CDR3 contains 16 residues. CDR1 is SGHDT and CDR2 is YYEEEE in the germline V gene. CDR3 amino acids: CASSVPGRVDGNTIYF. DNA of the CDR3: TGTGCCAGCAGCGTCCCCGGGAGGGTGGATGGAAACACCATATATTTT.

This clone was detected only once. This chain links TRBV28 with TRBJ1-4; D may be TRBD1 (6 bases). Trimming took 6 bases from V and 9 from J, leaving 26 bases between them. Germline loops: CDR1 MDHEN, CDR2 SYDVKM. The CDR3 extends over 17 amino acids. CDR3 region: CASSLGTKSRGSQKLFF. CDR3 coding DNA: TGTGCCAGCAGCTTAGGGACGAAATCCAGGGGTAGCCAAAAACTGTTTTTT. The full variable domain, completed using reference TRBV28 and TRBJ1-4, is DVKVTQSSRYLVKRTGEKVFLECVQDMDHENMFWYRQDPGLGLRLIYFSYDVKMKEKGDIPEGYSVSREKKERFSLILESASTNQTSMYLCASSLGTKSRGSQKLFFGSGTQLSVL.

This clone has a handful of counts. The chain combines TRBV6-1 with TRBJ2-5, with a possible D match to TRBD2 (6 bases). From germline, CDR1 is MNHNS and CDR2 SASEGT. This CDR3 spans 15 amino acids. The V end was cut by 2 bases, the J end by 0 bases, with 10 bases between. CDR3 region: CASSERRGNQETQYF. In DNA form, the CDR3 reads TGTGCCAGCAGTGAACGGCGGGGCAACCAAGAGACCCAGTACTTC.

This clone occurred once. This sequence joins TRBV5-1 and TRBJ1-4, with TRBD1 as a possible D gene (6 bases). V was clipped by 4 bases and J by 7 bases, with 26 bases between them. The V gene's germline CDR1 is SGHRS and CDR2 YFSETQ. There are 18 residues in the CDR3. This CDR3 reads CASSARFDLTGTVEKLFF. Written as DNA, the CDR3 is TGCGCCAGCAGCGCACGTTTCGATCTCACAGGGACGGTTGAAAAACTGTTTTTT.

The gene calls are TRBV28 and TRBJ2-1, with 7 bases fitting TRBD1. Germline loops: CDR1 MDHEN, CDR2 SYDVKM. The CDR3 runs 13 residues. J was trimmed by 4 bases and V by 4 bases; bases with no gene match: 1. DNA for the CDR3: TGTGCCAGCAGTTCGACAGGGTACAATGAGCAGTTCTTC. Translation gives CASSSTGYNEQFF.

DNA for the CDR3: TGTGCCTGGGCCAAGGGACTACTCTCCTACGAGCAGTACTTC. This sequence encodes CAWAKGLLSYEQYF. The rearrangement joins TRBV30 to TRBJ2-7, with 7 bases matching TRBD2. V was clipped by 5 bases and J by 0 bases; unmatched bases: 7. The CDR3 spans 14 residues. CDR1 is GTSNPN and CDR2 is SVGIG in the germline V gene (reference sequence).

As DNA, the CDR3 is TGTGCCTGGAGTGAGCTAGCGGGAGGGGTGCAGTACTTC. As protein: CAWSELAGGVQYF. The gene calls are TRBV30 and TRBJ2-7; 12 positions agree with TRBD2. After removal of 1 base from V and 9 bases from J, the junction contained 4 bases not matched to a gene. The germline V gene has CDR1 GTSNPN and CDR2 SVGIG (reference sequence). This CDR3 has 13 amino acids.

This chain links TRBV2 with TRBJ1-6; D is uncertain. V lost 3 bases, J lost 4 bases, and 13 bases lay in between. CDR1 and CDR2 from the germline V gene are SNHLY and FYNNEI. The CDR3 runs to 16 residues. The CDR3 bases are TGTGCCAGCAGTGATGAGCGGAGGAGGTATAATTCACCCCTCCACTTT. This translates into CASSDERRRYNSPLHF.

V and J are TRBV5-1 and TRBJ2-1, with TRBD2 matching over 10 bases. The junction had 4 bases not matched to a gene; V was cut back by 0 bases and J by 7 bases. CDR1 is SGHRS and CDR2 is YFSETQ in the germline V gene. This CDR3 region has 15 residues. Here the CDR3 reads CASSLGPAGGNEQFF. As DNA, the CDR3 is TGCGCCAGCAGCTTGGGACCAGCGGGAGGGAATGAGCAGTTCTTC.

V is TRBV6-6 and J is TRBJ2-7; TRBD1 aligns across 8 bases. V was pared by 3 bases and J by 4 bases, with 5 bases of the junction left unmatched. The CDR3 length is 14 residues. The germline CDR1 and CDR2 sequences are MNHNY and SVGAGI (reference sequence). CDR3 sequence: CASSYPGGAYEQYF. The CDR3 coding sequence is TGTGCCAGCAGTTATCCAGGGGGCGCGTACGAGCAGTACTTC.

This chain links TRBV6-4 with TRBJ1-1, with a tentative D call TRBD1 (6 bases). V gave up 2 bases and J gave up 4 bases, with 14 bases separating them. The CDR3 is 15 amino acids. Germline V gene lookup returns CDR1 MRHNA and CDR2 SNTAGT. The CDR3 DNA sequence: TGTGCCAGCAGTGACGGGTCAGGGGAAGCCACTGAAGCTTTCTTT. This codes for CASSDGSGEATEAFF.

J is TRBJ1-2 and V is TRBV18, with D possibly matching TRBD1 (5 bases). The CDR3 has 13 amino acids. V lost 4 bases to trimming and J lost 8 bases, with 14 bases between them. Germline CDR1 is KGHSH and CDR2 is LQKENI. CDR3 DNA sequence: TGTGCCAGCTCACGAGGACAAGATTGGGGCTACACCTTC. Protein sequence: CASSRGQDWGYTF.

V gene TRBV7-9 combines with J gene TRBJ1-1; perhaps TRBD1 as D (5 bases). Germline V gene lookup returns CDR1 SEHNR and CDR2 FQNEAQ (reference sequence). Trimming stripped 5 bases from V and 4 bases from J, with 14 bases between. CDR3 length: 14 amino acids. CDR3 bases: TGTGCCAGCAGCCCCATCGGGGGGAGCACTGAAGCTTTCTTT. Its translation is CASSPIGGSTEAFF.

V is TRBV10-1 and J is TRBJ2-5; 11 nucleotides match TRBD2. J lost 2 bases, V lost 3 bases, and 2 bases had no gene match. The CDR3 runs 15 residues. CDR1 is WNHNN and CDR2 is SYGVQD in the germline V gene (reference sequence). CDR3 nucleotides: TGCGCCAGCAGTGAAGGACTAGCGGGTCAAGAGACCCAGTACTTC. Encoded protein: CASSEGLAGQETQYF.

The chain employs TRBV6-5 and TRBJ2-1, with a tentative D call TRBD1 (5 bases). Trimming shortened V by 6 bases and J by 6 bases, and 9 bases separated the two germline ends. The germline CDR1 and CDR2 sequences are MNHEY and SVGAGI. This CDR3 is 12 amino acids long. This CDR3 reads CASSRRGNEQFF. Here the CDR3 DNA reads TGTGCCAGCAGCCGTAGGGGCAATGAGCAGTTCTTC.

DNA for the CDR3: TGTGCCAGCAGCCAAGACGCTAGCGGGATGGCCGGGGAGCTGTTTTTT. Its translation: CASSQDASGMAGELFF. The chain uses TRBV4-2 and TRBJ2-2; 9 bases match TRBD2. Looked up from germline, CDR1 is LGHNA and CDR2 is YNFKEQ. V lost 0 bases to trimming and J lost 6 bases; unmatched junction nucleotides: 5. The length of the CDR3 is 16 residues.